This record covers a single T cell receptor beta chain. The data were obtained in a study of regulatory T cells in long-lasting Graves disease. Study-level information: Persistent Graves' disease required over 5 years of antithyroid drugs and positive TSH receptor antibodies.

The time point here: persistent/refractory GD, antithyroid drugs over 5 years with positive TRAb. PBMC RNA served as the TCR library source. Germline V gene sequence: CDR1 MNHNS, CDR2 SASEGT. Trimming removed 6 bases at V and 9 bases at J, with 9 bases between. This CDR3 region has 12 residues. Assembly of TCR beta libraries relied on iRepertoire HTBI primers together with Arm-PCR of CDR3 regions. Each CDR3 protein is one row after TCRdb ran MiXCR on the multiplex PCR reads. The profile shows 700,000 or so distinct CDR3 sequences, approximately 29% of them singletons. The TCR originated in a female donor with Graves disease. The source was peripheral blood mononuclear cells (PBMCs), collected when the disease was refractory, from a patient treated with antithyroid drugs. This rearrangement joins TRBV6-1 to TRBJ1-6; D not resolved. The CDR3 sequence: CASRRLRSPLHF. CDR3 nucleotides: TGTGCCAGCAGGCGACTACGTTCACCCCTCCACTTT.